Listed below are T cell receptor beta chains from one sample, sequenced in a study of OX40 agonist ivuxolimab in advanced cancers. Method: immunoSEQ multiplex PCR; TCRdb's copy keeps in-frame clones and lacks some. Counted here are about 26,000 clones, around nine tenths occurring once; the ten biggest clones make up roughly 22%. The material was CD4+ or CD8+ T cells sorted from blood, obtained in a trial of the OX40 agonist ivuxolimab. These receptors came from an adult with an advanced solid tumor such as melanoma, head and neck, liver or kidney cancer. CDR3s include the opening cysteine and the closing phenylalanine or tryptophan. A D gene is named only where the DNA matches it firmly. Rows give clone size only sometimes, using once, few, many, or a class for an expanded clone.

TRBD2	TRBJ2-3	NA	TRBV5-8	TGTGCCAGCAGCTTGAATTGGGGGGGTGGCGCAGATACGCAGTATTTT	CASSLNWGGGADTQYF
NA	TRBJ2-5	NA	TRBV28	TGTGCCAGCAGGGGACGACGCGAAGAGACCCAGTACTTC	CASRGRREETQYF
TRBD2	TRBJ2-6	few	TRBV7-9	TGTGCCAGCAGCCTAGCGGGCTCTGGGGCCAACGTCCTGACTTTC	CASSLAGSGANVLTF
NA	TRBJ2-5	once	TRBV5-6	TGTGCCAGCAGCTTCGTAGGGAGGCAAGAGACCCAGTACTTC	CASSFVGRQETQYF
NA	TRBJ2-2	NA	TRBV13	TGTGCCAGCAGCCCCAACACCGGGGAGCTGTTTTTT	CASSPNTGELFF
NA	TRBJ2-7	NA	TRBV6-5	TGTGCCAGCAGTCCCGTCGGATACGAGGTCTACGAGCAGTACTTC	CASSPVGYEVYEQYF
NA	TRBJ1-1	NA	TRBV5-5	TGTGCCAGCAGCATGCACGGCACTGAAGCTTTCTTT	CASSMHGTEAFF
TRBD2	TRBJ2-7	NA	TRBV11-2	TGTGCCAGCAGCCTTAGCGGGGGGGGTTCCTACGAGCAGTACTTC	CASSLSGGGSYEQYF
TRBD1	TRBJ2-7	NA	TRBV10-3	TGTGCCACCAGTGACGTGGACAGGGGGAAGTACGAGCAGTACTTC	CATSDVDRGKYEQYF
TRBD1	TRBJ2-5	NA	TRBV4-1	TGCGCCAGCAGCCCTGCCCCGGGACAGCAAGAGACCCAGTACTTC	CASSPAPGQQETQYF
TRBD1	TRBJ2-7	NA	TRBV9	TGTGCCAGCAGCGCTCCGGGACAGGGGATCCACGAGCAGTACTTC	CASSAPGQGIHEQYF